The present entry profiles one T cell receptor (beta chain) with its context. Its antigen is still unknown. The V gene's germline CDR1 is MDHEN and CDR2 SYDVKM. The CDR3 has 14 amino acids. With 3 bases clipped from V and 9 bases from J, the junction kept 5 bases outside the gene matches. At collection, donors were nominally healthy, but unrecorded immune exposures were probable. The data are from a study of cytomegalovirus exposure and HLA in healthy donors. General study results and limits: A missense DCLRE1C variant was associated with V- and J-gene trimming of TCR beta chains in a later analysis, and an independent cohort replicated the association.

The study ran its PCR with 60 Vbeta and 13 Jbeta primers. Sequenced by immunoSEQ multiplex PCR; TCRdb stores in-frame clones only, minus some. Of about 170,000 clones listed, 70% to 90% were seen once; the top ten hold about 0.77%. The sample consisted of PBMCs. V usage is TRBV28 and J usage is TRBJ2-1; 10 bases line up with TRBD2. This sequence was found in a woman under 30 in good health and CMV-seronegative. In nucleotides, the CDR3 is TGTGCCAGCAGTTTGTCTAGCGGGAGAATTGAGCAGTTCTTC. This encodes CASSLSSGRIEQFF.